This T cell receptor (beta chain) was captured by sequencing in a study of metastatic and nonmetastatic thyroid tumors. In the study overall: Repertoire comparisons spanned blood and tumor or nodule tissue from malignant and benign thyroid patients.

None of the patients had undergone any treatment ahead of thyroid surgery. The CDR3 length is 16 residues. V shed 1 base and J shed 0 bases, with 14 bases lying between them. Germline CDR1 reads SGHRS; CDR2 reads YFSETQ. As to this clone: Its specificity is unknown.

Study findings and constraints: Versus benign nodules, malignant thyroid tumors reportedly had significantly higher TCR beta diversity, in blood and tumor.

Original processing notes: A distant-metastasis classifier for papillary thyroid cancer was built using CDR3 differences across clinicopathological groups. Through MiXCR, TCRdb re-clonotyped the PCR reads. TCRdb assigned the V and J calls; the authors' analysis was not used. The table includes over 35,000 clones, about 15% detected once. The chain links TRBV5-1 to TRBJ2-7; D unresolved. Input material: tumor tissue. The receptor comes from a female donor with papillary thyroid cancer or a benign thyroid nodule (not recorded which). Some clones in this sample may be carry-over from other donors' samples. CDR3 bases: TGCGCCAGCAGCTTGAAAACCTTTAGCAGCTCCTACGAGCAGTACTTC. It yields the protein CASSLKTFSSSYEQYF.